This T cell receptor beta chain was identified during a study of graft-versus-host responses after intestinal transplantation. Trimming pared 4 bases from V and 9 bases from J, leaving 10 bases between. The CDR3 consists of 12 residues. Germline-derived CDR1 and CDR2 are LNHNV and YYDKDF (reference sequence). Graft-derived tissue was subjected to processing to liberate intraepithelial and lamina propria lymphocytes. Profiling relied on immunoSEQ multiplex PCR, and the TCRdb table lists in-frame clones only, not all of them. Altogether 9,900 or so clones are present, 70% to 90% being singletons, with the ten largest covering over 4%.

This clonotype was obtained from a human patient who received an intestinal transplant, so some T cells may come from the graft donor. The source material was ileum tissue, sampled roughly 730 days after intestinal transplantation. This chain uses TRBV15 with TRBJ2-1, with no clear D. In nucleotides, the CDR3 is TGTGCCACCAGCATCCGGAATGCTGAGCAGTTCTTC. It codes for CATSIRNAEQFF.